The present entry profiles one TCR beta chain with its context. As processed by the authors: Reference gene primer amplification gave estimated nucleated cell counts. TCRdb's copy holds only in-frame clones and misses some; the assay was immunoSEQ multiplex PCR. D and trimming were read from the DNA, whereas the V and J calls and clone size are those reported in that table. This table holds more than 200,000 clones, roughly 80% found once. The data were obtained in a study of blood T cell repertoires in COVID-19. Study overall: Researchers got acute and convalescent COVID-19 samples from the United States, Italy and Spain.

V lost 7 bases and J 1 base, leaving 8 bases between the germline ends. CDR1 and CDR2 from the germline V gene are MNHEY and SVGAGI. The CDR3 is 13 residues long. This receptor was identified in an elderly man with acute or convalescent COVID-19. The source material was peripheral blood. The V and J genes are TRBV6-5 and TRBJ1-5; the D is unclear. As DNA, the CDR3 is TGTGCCAGCAATGCGGTGAGCAATCAGCCCCAGCATTTT. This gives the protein CASNAVSNQPQHF.